Shown below are 9 T cell receptor beta chains from a single sample sequenced in a study of neurological immune-mediated disorders. A single record per CDR3 protein comes from TCRdb applying MiXCR to the 5' RACE reads. Among more than 45,000 distinct CDR3 sequences listed, 3% to 3.5% were seen once. The sample was PBMCs. These receptor sequences come from a man aged 35-49 years with multiple sclerosis.

This clonotype was recorded many times. The rearrangement uses TRBV5-6 and TRBJ2-7, with 10 bases identical to TRBD1. Germline CDR1 is SGHDT and CDR2 is YYEEEE. This CDR3 is built from 14 residues. V gave up 2 bases and J gave up 6 bases; unmatched junction bases: 5. This CDR3 is CASSFRDRGSEQYF. The CDR3 bases are TGTGCCAGCAGCTTTCGGGACAGGGGATCCGAGCAGTACTTC.

This clonotype appeared many times. A read error may produce the germline difference seen at one junction end. V usage is TRBV12-3 or TRBV12-4 and J usage is TRBJ2-3; 9 bases agree with TRBD1. The CDR3 extends over 14 amino acids. CDR3 residues: CASSLPPGQGEMDF. In nucleotides, the CDR3 is TGTGCCAGCAGTTTACCGCCGGGACAGGGTGAAATGGATTTT.

The table lists this clonotype with many counts. The V call is TRBV30, the J call TRBJ1-1; D unclear. The V end was cut by 2 bases, the J end by 0 bases, with 13 bases between. The CDR3 runs 15 residues. In germline, CDR1 is GTSNPN, CDR2 SVGIG (reference sequence). The CDR3 nucleotides read TGTGCCTGGAGTTTTGGTGTCCGAGTGAACACTGAAGCTTTCTTT. Translation: CAWSFGVRVNTEAFF.

Many counts were recorded for this clonotype. One end of the junction is discordant with germline, which a read error may explain. The chain has TRBV4-1 and TRBJ1-5; a weak D match, TRBD1 (5 bases). This CDR3 contains 15 residues. Germline V gene sequence: CDR1 MGHRA, CDR2 YSYEKL. Here the CDR3 reads CASSQEGASNQPQNF. Written as DNA, the CDR3 is TGCGCCAGCAGCCAAGAAGGGGCTAGCAATCAGCCCCAGAATTTT.

This clonotype was found many times. This rearrangement joins TRBV7-9 to TRBJ1-4, with unresolved D. CDR1 is SEHNR and CDR2 is FQNEAQ in the germline V gene (reference sequence). This CDR3 is built from 14 residues. V lost 1 base to trimming and J lost 5 bases, with 8 bases between them. CDR3 residues: CASSLGEGNEKLFF. As DNA, the CDR3 is TGTGCCAGCAGCTTAGGCGAAGGGAATGAAAAACTGTTTTTT.

Many counts were recorded for this clonotype. This chain connects TRBV7-9 to TRBJ1-5; possibly TRBD1 for D (5 bases). V was pared by 0 bases and J by 2 bases, with 14 bases between. The CDR3 totals 17 residues. CDR1 and CDR2 (germline): SEHNR, FQNEAQ (reference sequence). The CDR3 reads CASSLAPGQLGNQPQHF. The CDR3 DNA reads TGTGCCAGCAGCTTAGCCCCCGGACAACTTGGCAATCAGCCCCAGCATTTT. Full variable domain (missing parts from reference TRBV7-9 and TRBJ1-5): DTGVSQNPRHKITKRGQNVTFRCDPISEHNRLYWYRQTLGQGPEFLTYFQNEAQLEKSRLLSDRFSAERPKGSFSTLEIQRTEQGDSAMYLCASSLAPGQLGNQPQHFGDGTRLSIL.

This clonotype was recorded at least ten times. This chain uses TRBV7-9 with TRBJ1-2; D gene ambiguous. The CDR3 loop spans 13 amino acids. The germline V and J ends were trimmed by 8 bases and 6 bases, with 16 bases remaining between them. Germline lookup yields CDR1 SEHNR and CDR2 FQNEAQ (reference sequence). CDR3 sequence reads: CASADLDGDGYTF. The CDR3 region has the DNA TGTGCCAGCGCAGATTTGGACGGTGATGGCTACACCTTC.

This clonotype was detected a few times. The chain uses TRBV20-1 and TRBJ2-7, with a weak D call TRBD1 (7 bases). Per germline, CDR1 DFQATT and CDR2 SNEGSKA (reference sequence). CDR3 length: 15 amino acids. V lost 5 bases and J 2 bases, leaving 19 bases between the germline ends. CDR3 loop: CSAGGRTGGPYEQYF. For the CDR3, the DNA is TGCAGTGCTGGAGGGCGGACAGGAGGCCCCTACGAGCAGTACTTC.

This clonotype was observed at least ten times. The rearrangement uses TRBV12-3 or TRBV12-4 and TRBJ1-5; tentative D call: TRBD1 (5 bases). The length of the CDR3 is 13 residues. V was trimmed by 2 bases and J by 4 bases, leaving 6 bases between them. The CDR3 region is CASSLQGNQPQHF. CDR3 nucleotide sequence: TGTGCCAGCAGTTTACAGGGAAATCAGCCCCAGCATTTT.